The 15 T cell receptor beta chains in this list originate from one sample, sequenced in a study of tumor-infiltrating lymphocytes in primary liver carcinoma (dated by TCRdb to 2016 to 2017). Total RNA and DNA were co-extracted without cell sorting from roughly 20-30 mg of bulk tissue using the AllPrep DNA/RNA mini kit. The instrument was an Illumina HiSeq 2500. A constant-region primer and ProtoScript II reverse transcriptase were used to reverse-transcribe TCRbeta-specific cDNA from about 530 ng total RNA. Construction of the TCRbeta libraries relied on three nested rounds of multiplex PCR, following a slightly modified ARM-PCR procedure. Multiplex TRBV1-TRBV30 forward primers and a Cbeta reverse primer were used in the first two PCR rounds, each of which was run for around 10 cycles. TCRdb trimmed the raw reads at Q25, called clones with MiXCR and kept productive beta chains. Under each unique CDR3 protein, matching rows form one entry showing the most common genes and DNA. This sample is represented by approximately 190,000 distinct CDR3 sequences; over 80% of them were singletons. The ten largest clones add up to about a sixth of the sample.

The sample comprised tumor tissue from primary liver carcinoma. These receptors came from a man aged 35-49 years with primary liver carcinoma and hepatitis B virus infection.

The CDR3 nucleotides are TGTGCCAGCATAGGTGGGATTAGGTACGAGCAGTACTTC. Translated, it gives CASIGGIRYEQYF. This rearrangement joins TRBV12-3 or TRBV12-4 to TRBJ2-7; D is undetermined. V lost 7 bases to trimming and J lost 4 bases, with 14 bases between them. The CDR3 is 13 residues long.

Note on this clonotype: The junction and the germline gene differ at one end; a read error may be behind it. This chain connects TRBV28 to TRBJ1-4; D remains ambiguous. Germline CDR1 reads MDHEN; CDR2 reads SYDVKM. The CDR3 is 13 residues long. The CDR3 nucleotides read TGTGCCAGTAGTCTTCCGGGAGAGCCAAAATTGTTTTTT. Its protein is CASSLPGEPKLFF.

A note on this clonotype: Here the CDR3 omits its conserved ending phenylalanine or tryptophan, so a read error is the likely source. Because the CDR3's place on the DNA is in doubt, the DNA is left out and the CDR3 is given as listed by TCRdb. The CDR3 loop is CASSFKGPLDNEQLL. The chain recombines TRBV11-1 with TRBJ2-1; no DNA check was done on the table's D call, TRBD1. Looked up from germline, CDR1 is SGHAT and CDR2 is FQDESV (reference sequence). The CDR3 numbers 15 amino acids, ends counted.

Concerning this clonotype itself: This may be a read error, as it is one base from a much larger clone. The chain joins TRBV7-9 to TRBJ2-3, with 12 bases that match TRBD2. From germline, CDR1 is SEHNR and CDR2 FQNEAQ (reference sequence). V trimming: 7 bases; J trimming: 1 base; junction bases outside the gene matches: 6. There are 16 residues in the CDR3. The DNA for the CDR3 is TGTGCCAGCAACTCCAGACTAGCGGGGGGCACAGATACGCAGTATTTT. Protein sequence: CASNSRLAGGTDTQYF.

Details on this clonotype: This is likely a read error, given that the CDR3 carries no conserved phenylalanine or tryptophan at its end. The DNA is left out, because the CDR3 cannot be placed on it with certainty; the CDR3 is given as TCRdb lists it. The chain joins TRBV11-1 to TRBJ1-6; TRBD1, as called in the table, went unchecked against the DNA. Including both end residues, the CDR3 is 13 amino acids long. Germline CDR1 SGHAT, CDR2 FQDESV (reference sequence). CDR3: CAGSRTLVSPLHS.

The chain carries TRBV5-6 and TRBJ2-2; 9 bases line up with TRBD2. Germline trimming cut 6 bases from V and 5 bases from J; bases unmatched to any gene: 8. CDR1 and CDR2 from the germline V gene are SGHDT and YYEEEE. The CDR3 is 15 residues long. Here the CDR3 reads CASNRTSERTGELFF. The CDR3 nucleotides are TGTGCCAGCAACCGGACTAGCGAGAGGACCGGGGAGCTGTTTTTT.

This clonotype has ten or more counts. This chain uses TRBV10-3 with TRBJ1-2; 7 bases align to TRBD1. This CDR3 has 13 amino acids. Germline V gives CDR1 ENHRY, CDR2 SYGVKD. The V segment lost 3 bases and the J segment 5 bases; nucleotides outside the gene matches: 3. The chain's CDR3 is CAISEATGYGYTF. The CDR3 region has the DNA TGTGCCATCAGTGAAGCGACAGGGTATGGCTACACCTTC.

A note on this clonotype: Since no conserved phenylalanine or tryptophan closes the CDR3, a read error is the likely cause. V is TRBV4-1 and J is TRBJ1-2; D is ambiguous. Looked up from germline, CDR1 is MGHRA and CDR2 is YSYEKL. The germline V and J ends were trimmed by 0 bases and 6 bases, with 17 bases remaining between them. The CDR3 spans 16 residues. CDR3 nucleotide sequence: TGCGCCAGCAGCCAAGATAATGTTGGCCCGGTCCATGGCTACACCATC. It encodes CASSQDNVGPVHGYTI.

Regarding this clonotype: As the CDR3 is not closed by the conserved phenylalanine or tryptophan, this likely results from a read error. The DNA of the CDR3 is TGTGCTTGCAGCGTGGAACAGTCCTACGAGCAGTACCTC. Translated, it gives CACSVEQSYEQYL. The rearrangement joins TRBV11-3 to TRBJ2-7; D gene ambiguous. The germline gives CDR1 SGHNT, CDR2 YENEEA. The CDR3 covers 13 residues.

Of note for this clonotype: Relative to the germline gene, one junction end is altered; a read error may explain this. This chain links TRBV6-2 or TRBV6-3 with TRBJ1-1; D unresolved. Germline-derived CDR1 and CDR2 are MNHEY and SVGEGT. The CDR3 loop spans 11 amino acids. The CDR3 loop is CANSSVGPAFF. The CDR3, as DNA: TGTGCCAACAGTTCAGTAGGGCCGGCTTTCTTT.

As concerns this clonotype: The CDR3 carries no conserved terminal phenylalanine or tryptophan, so it likely arises from a read error. This chain connects TRBV11-2 to TRBJ2-2; no firm D call. The CDR3 contains 17 residues. Germline V gene data show CDR1 as SGHAT and CDR2 as FQNNGV. Trimming shortened V by 2 bases and J by 3 bases, and 16 bases separated the two germline ends. In DNA form, the CDR3 reads TGTGCCAGCAGCTTAAATCATCGGAGTATGGACACCGGGGAGCTGTTTCTT. It specifies CASSLNHRSMDTGELFL.

The chain employs TRBV19 and TRBJ2-1, with 7 bases lining up with TRBD1. The CDR3 sequence is 15 residues long. Germline values: CDR1 LNHDA, CDR2 SQIVND (reference sequence). The CDR3 spells CATSSGTAATHEQFF. The CDR3 bases are TGTGCAACTAGTTCCGGGACAGCGGCTACTCATGAGCAGTTCTTC.

The rearrangement joins TRBV12-3 or TRBV12-4 to TRBJ2-3; TRBD2 aligns across 9 bases. The CDR3 runs to 16 residues. After removal of 6 bases from V and 7 bases from J, the junction contained 14 bases not matched to a gene. CDR3 protein: CASSRRISGSTNTQYF. In DNA, the CDR3 is TGTGCCAGCAGCCGTCGGATTAGCGGGAGCACTAATACGCAGTATTTT.

With regard to this clonotype: The junction differs from germline at one of its ends, possibly a read error. The chain couples TRBV29-1 to TRBJ2-2; D not certain. The CDR3 spans 12 residues. The germline CDR1 and CDR2 sequences are SQVTM and ANQGSEA. CDR3 residues: CCVMGNSGELFF. The CDR3 DNA is TGCTGCGTTATGGGTAACTCCGGGGAGCTGTTTTTT.

This clonotype is deemed medium-sized (0.01 to 0.1%). V gene TRBV6-5 combines with J gene TRBJ1-6, with no clear D. Trimming removed 6 bases at V and 7 bases at J, with 10 bases between. Germline V gene data show CDR1 as MNHEY and CDR2 as SVGAGI. The CDR3 covers 13 residues. CDR3 protein: CASSPKPNSPLHF. CDR3 DNA: TGTGCCAGCAGCCCTAAGCCGAATTCACCCCTCCACTTT.